These T cell receptor beta chains were read from a single sample in a study of cytomegalovirus exposure and HLA in healthy donors. Using immunoSEQ multiplex PCR, the repertoire was profiled, and TCRdb retains in-frame clones only, with some absent. Of approximately 150,000 clones detected, about 76% appear once; the ten largest clones hold 3.5%. Material for sequencing was PBMCs. Receptor source: a human donor in good health. Both conserved end residues are part of each CDR3. D genes are given only for firm matches. Size tells how often a clone was seen (once, few, many) or the class of an expanded clone, and some rows leave it out.

clone_size	d_call	j_call	v_call	cdr3_aa	cdr3_nt
.	TRBD2	TRBJ2-2	TRBV11-2	CASSRTSGGMNTGELFF	TGTGCCAGCAGCCGGACTAGCGGGGGGATGAACACCGGGGAGCTGTTTTTT
.	.	TRBJ1-1	TRBV11-1	CASRIGQGLTEAFF	TGTGCCAGCAGAATAGGGCAGGGATTGACTGAAGCTTTCTTT
.	.	TRBJ2-6	TRBV7-2	CASSLRALTGANVLTF	TGTGCCAGCAGCTTGAGGGCACTAACTGGGGCCAACGTCCTGACTTTC
.	.	TRBJ1-1	TRBV5-1	CASSLHQGIGTEAFF	TGCGCCAGCAGCTTACATCAGGGAATCGGCACTGAAGCTTTCTTT
.	.	TRBJ2-1	TRBV28	CASSPQYNEQFF	TGTGCCAGCAGTCCTCAGTACAATGAGCAGTTCTTC
.	TRBD1	TRBJ2-7	TRBV2	CASSGRDRGSYEQYF	TGTGCCAGCAGTGGGCGGGACAGGGGAAGCTACGAGCAGTACTTC
.	.	TRBJ2-2	TRBV7-2	CASSNGATGELFF	TGTGCCAGCAGCAACGGAGCCACCGGGGAGCTGTTTTTT
once	TRBD1	TRBJ2-1	TRBV27	CASSLSIQGSNEQFF	TGTGCCAGCAGTTTATCGATACAGGGGTCCAATGAGCAGTTCTTC
.	TRBD1	TRBJ2-7	TRBV5-6	CASSLYRDRIYEQYF	TGTGCCAGCAGCCTTTACCGGGACAGGATCTACGAGCAGTACTTC
.	.	TRBJ2-5	TRBV29-1	CSVEDRLGETQYF	TGCAGCGTTGAAGACAGACTAGGGGAGACCCAGTACTTC
.	.	TRBJ2-2	TRBV10-1	CATTGNVTGELFF	TGCGCCACCACAGGGAATGTGACCGGGGAGCTGTTTTTT
.	.	TRBJ2-7	TRBV19	CASSTRREQYF	TGTGCCAGTAGTACCAGGCGCGAGCAGTACTTC
.	TRBD2	TRBJ2-1	TRBV25-1	CASSEYRLAGGTGGEQFF	TGTGCCAGCAGTGAATACCGGCTAGCGGGGGGTACTGGGGGTGAGCAGTTCTTC
.	TRBD1	TRBJ2-5	TRBV4-2	CASSQEQGETQYF	TGTGCCAGCAGCCAAGAACAGGGGGAGACCCAGTACTTC
.	.	TRBJ2-3	TRBV18	CASSPLRTGGETDTQYF	TGTGCCAGCTCACCACTAAGGACAGGAGGGGAGACAGATACGCAGTATTTT
.	TRBD1	TRBJ1-5	TRBV7-8	CASSSRDRGQGWSNQPQHF	TGTGCCAGCAGCTCCAGGGACAGGGGGCAAGGTTGGAGCAATCAGCCCCAGCATTTT
.	TRBD2	TRBJ2-1	TRBV4-2	CASSQASSGSSYNEQFF	TGTGCCAGCAGCCAAGCCTCTAGCGGGAGCTCCTACAATGAGCAGTTCTTC
.	.	TRBJ1-5	TRBV18	CASSPLGQGNQPQHF	TGTGCCAGCTCACCGTTGGGGCAGGGCAATCAGCCCCAGCATTTT
.	TRBD1	TRBJ2-7	TRBV7-9	CASSFDRVSDEQYF	TGTGCCAGCAGCTTCGACAGGGTTTCCGACGAGCAGTACTTC